The clone carrying this TCR beta chain occurred a few times. Its antigen is not known. Constant-segment-primed 5'RACE gave TCR alpha and TCR beta cDNA libraries with sample barcodes and UMIs. TCRdb processed the 5' RACE reads anew with MiXCR; each CDR3 protein has one entry. In the table there are roughly 200,000 distinct CDR3 sequences, 15% to 20% of which are singletons. Germline V CDR1 and CDR2: LGHNA, YNFKEQ. V lost 1 base and J lost 2; bases outside the gene matches: 7. The CDR3 is made up of 18 amino acids. The data were obtained in a study of T-cell memory formation after mild COVID-19. Study-wide results and caveats: Later expanders leaned CD4+, whereas day 15 to 85 contracting clones were balanced CD4/CD8.

The clonotype was recovered from an adult woman who had mild COVID-19 (a few samples of this study predate the infection). Cell type and time point are not known. The sample consisted of PBMCs or a T cell subset sorted from them (not recorded which). The chain uses TRBV4-2 and TRBJ2-1, with 11 bases fitting TRBD2. This chain's CDR3 is CASSQVGLAGGAYNEQFF. CDR3 bases: TGTGCCAGCAGCCAAGTAGGGCTAGCGGGAGGAGCCTACAATGAGCAGTTCTTC.